This is a list of T cell receptor beta chains from one sample in a study of STAT5B mutations in CD4+ large granular lymphocyte leukemia. Clones were read by immunoSEQ multiplex PCR, and TCRdb kept only the in-frame ones, dropping some. Among some 41,000 clones, roughly 80% were seen once, and the ten largest hold just under 0.35%. Source material: CD4+ T cells from blood buffy coats. Receptor source: a human donor in good health. Each CDR3 is given with its conserved first and last residue. The order of the fields is D gene, J gene, V gene, clone size, CDR3 DNA, CDR3 protein. The D gene is left open where the match is weak. Clone size is shown for a subset of rows, as once, few, many or a class of expanded clone.

.,TRBJ2-1,TRBV6-1,.,TGTGCCAGCAAGGTCCTCCAGGGGTTCGATGAGCAGTTCTTC,CASKVLQGFDEQFF
.,TRBJ2-2,TRBV5-1,.,TGCGCCAGCAGCTTAGGTACGAACACCGGGGAGCTGTTTTTT,CASSLGTNTGELFF
.,TRBJ2-2,TRBV15,.,TGTGCCACCAGCAGAGTCGGGCGGGCCGGGGAGCTGTTTTTT,CATSRVGRAGELFF
.,TRBJ2-3,TRBV11-2,.,TGTGCCAGCAGCTTAGAGGAGGGGGTTGCGCAGTATTTT,CASSLEEGVAQYF
TRBD2,TRBJ2-5,TRBV10-1,.,TGCGCCCAAGGGACTAGCGGGCAAGAGACCCAGTACTTC,CAQGTSGQETQYF
TRBD2,TRBJ2-1,TRBV9,.,TGTGCCAGCAGCGCCCGCCGGGGGGGTTCCTACAATGAGCAGTTCTTC,CASSARRGGSYNEQFF
.,TRBJ1-2,TRBV7-8,.,TGTGCCAGCAGCTTAGCCCCTCGTGTCTATGGCTACACCTTC,CASSLAPRVYGYTF
.,TRBJ2-3,TRBV6-5,.,TGTGCCAGCAGTTACTTCCTCGAGAGCACAGATACGCAGTATTTT,CASSYFLESTDTQYF
.,TRBJ2-7,TRBV6-6,.,TGTGCCAGCAGACCTGAGGCGGAGACCTACGAGCAGTACTTC,CASRPEAETYEQYF
.,TRBJ1-2,TRBV19,.,TGTGCCAGTAGACCGTCGGGACTCGTGCTCTACACCTTC,CASRPSGLVLYTF
.,TRBJ1-2,TRBV30,.,TGTGCCTGGAACCCGTCTTTATATGGCTACACCTTC,CAWNPSLYGYTF
.,TRBJ2-7,TRBV4-2,once,TGTGCCAGCAGCCAAGATCCACGACAGCGGGTCTTCGAGCAGTACTTC,CASSQDPRQRVFEQYF
TRBD2,TRBJ2-3,TRBV11-2,.,TGTGCCAGCAGCTTAGGGCTAGCGGGGGTACAGTATTTT,CASSLGLAGVQYF
.,TRBJ1-2,TRBV4-1,.,TGCGCCAGCAGCCAAGAAGAGGGTAACTATGGCTACACCTTC,CASSQEEGNYGYTF
TRBD1,TRBJ1-5,TRBV27,.,TGTGCCAGCAGTTCCACGGGACAGGGTGATAATCAGCCCCAGCATTTT,CASSSTGQGDNQPQHF
.,TRBJ2-1,TRBV9,.,TGTGCCAGCAGCCCCCAAGGAGTAACATACAATGAGCAGTTCTTC,CASSPQGVTYNEQFF
TRBD2,TRBJ2-7,TRBV6-1,.,TGTGCCAGCACTAGCGGGACGTGGGACGAGCAGTACTTC,CASTSGTWDEQYF
TRBD1,TRBJ1-5,TRBV5-1,.,TGCGCCAGCAGCTTGGATACAGGGGATATGCAGCCCCAGCATTTT,CASSLDTGDMQPQHF
.,TRBJ1-2,TRBV4-1,.,TGCGCCAGCAGCCAAGCGGGCCACTATGGCTACACCTTC,CASSQAGHYGYTF
TRBD2,TRBJ2-1,TRBV15,.,TGTGCCACCAGCAGACTAGCGGGATTCAATGAGCAGTTCTTC,CATSRLAGFNEQFF
TRBD1,TRBJ2-2,TRBV28,.,TGTGCCAGCAGTTTAGGATCAGGGGGACAGGGGAACACCGGGGAGCTGTTTTTT,CASSLGSGGQGNTGELFF
TRBD1,TRBJ2-5,TRBV7-2,.,TGTGCCAGCAGCCCAGCCGGGACAGGGAGCACCCAGTACTTC,CASSPAGTGSTQYF